The 14 T cell receptor beta chains reported below all come from one sample, sequenced in a study of blood T cell repertoires in COVID-19. Clones were read by immunoSEQ multiplex PCR, and TCRdb kept only the in-frame ones, dropping some. The repertoire holds some 400,000 clones, roughly 91% seen once, with less than 2% in the top ten. The sample was PBMCs or T cells enriched from blood (not recorded which). These receptors came from a woman in her twenties or thirties who had recovered from COVID-19.

This rearrangement joins TRBV5-4 to TRBJ2-1; TRBD2 might be the D (5 bases). This CDR3 is 15 amino acids long. V was cut by 4 bases and J by 0 bases, with 11 bases left in between. In germline, CDR1 is SGHNT, CDR2 YYREEE (reference sequence). The chain's CDR3 is CASSLGESSYNEQFF. The CDR3 DNA follows: TGTGCCAGCAGCCTCGGGGAAAGCTCCTACAATGAGCAGTTCTTC.

The J gene is TRBJ1-6, the V gene TRBV30; D is uncertain. Trimming pared 4 bases from V and 9 bases from J, leaving 13 bases between. The CDR3 has 13 amino acids. Germline loops: CDR1 GTSNPN, CDR2 SVGIG (reference sequence). Written as DNA, the CDR3 is TGTGCCTGGAAGAGGCAGACGGGTTCACCCCTCCACTTT. Translating gives CAWKRQTGSPLHF.

The chain has TRBV28 and TRBJ1-2; 12 bases align to TRBD1. The germline V gene has CDR1 MDHEN and CDR2 SYDVKM. V dropped 5 bases and J dropped 14; count of bases not matched to a gene: 3. The CDR3 length is 11 residues. CDR3 DNA sequence: TGTGCCAGCAGTCAGGGACAGGGGGCAACCTTC. Translating gives CASSQGQGATF.

This clone was seen only a few times. The same CDR3 arises from other DNA sequences in this sample as well. CDR3 sequence reads: CASSELSRNYGYTF. The CDR3 nucleotides read TGTGCCAGCAGTGAATTGTCCAGGAACTATGGCTACACCTTC. The chain is built from TRBV6-1 and TRBJ1-2; no clear D gene. V lost 2 bases and J lost 2, with 9 bases in between. The CDR3 is 14 residues long. Germline loops: CDR1 MNHNS, CDR2 SASEGT.

This rearrangement joins TRBV18 to TRBJ1-3, with D unclear. The V end lost 3 bases, the J end lost 4 bases, and 10 bases lay between the germline ends. Germline assignment: CDR1 KGHSH and CDR2 LQKENI. The length of the CDR3 is 14 residues. The CDR3 here is CASSPRGPGNTIYF. CDR3 bases: TGTGCCAGCTCACCTCGAGGTCCGGGAAACACCATATATTTT.

The table lists this clone with a count of one. V gene TRBV2 combines with J gene TRBJ1-6, with 7 positions matching TRBD1. The CDR3 runs 15 residues. After removal of 6 bases from V and 5 bases from J, the junction contained 7 bases not matched to a gene. Germline V gives CDR1 SNHLY, CDR2 FYNNEI. CDR3 in amino acids: CASRTDRDNNSPLHF. The DNA of the CDR3 is TGTGCCAGCAGGACTGACAGGGATAATAATTCACCCCTCCACTTT.

V is TRBV11-2 and J is TRBJ2-7, with 7 bases matching TRBD2. The CDR3 is 15 residues long. Germline-derived CDR1 and CDR2 are SGHAT and FQNNGV. With 4 bases clipped from V and 3 bases from J, the junction kept 9 bases outside the gene matches. The CDR3 sequence is CASSYRTSDHYEQYF. CDR3 DNA: TGTGCCAGCAGCTATCGAACTAGCGATCACTACGAGCAGTACTTC.

This sequence joins TRBV2 and TRBJ1-5; D might be TRBD1 (5 bases). Trimming stripped 7 bases from V and 2 bases from J, with 18 bases between. Germline V gene sequence: CDR1 SNHLY, CDR2 FYNNEI. The CDR3 runs to 16 residues. The CDR3 DNA is TGTGCCAGCACCCTGGGGGAGGGACTGGGCAATCAGCCCCAGCATTTT. Translated: CASTLGEGLGNQPQHF.

The chain uses TRBV5-1 and TRBJ2-5, with 7 nucleotides matching TRBD1. Trimming at V came to 0 bases and at J to 2 bases, leaving 7 bases not matched to a gene. In germline, CDR1 is SGHRS, CDR2 YFSETQ. The CDR3 has 16 amino acids. This CDR3 reads CASSLVRDSAQETQYF. As DNA, the CDR3 is TGCGCCAGCAGCTTGGTAAGGGACAGCGCTCAAGAGACCCAGTACTTC.

The rearrangement uses TRBV10-3 and TRBJ2-2; TRBD1 matches 7 bases. The V gene end was trimmed by 8 bases and the J gene end by 6 bases; junction bases not matched to a gene: 12. Germline assignment: CDR1 ENHRY and CDR2 SYGVKD. CDR3 length: 15 amino acids. The CDR3, as DNA: TGTGCCATCCCGTCCGCACAGGGGTTTTCCGGGGAGCTGTTTTTT. Protein product: CAIPSAQGFSGELFF.

V gene TRBV29-1 combines with J gene TRBJ1-4; D gene ambiguous. This CDR3 contains 13 residues. V was cut by 4 bases and J by 6 bases, with 12 bases left in between. CDR1 is SQVTM and CDR2 is ANQGSEA in the germline V gene. CDR3 nucleotides: TGCAGCGTTGTAACCCAAGCTGATGAAAAACTGTTTTTT. This gives the protein CSVVTQADEKLFF.

The chain couples TRBV29-1 to TRBJ2-5; D unresolved. Trimming took 3 bases from V and 4 from J, leaving 6 bases between them. Germline V gives CDR1 SQVTM, CDR2 ANQGSEA. The CDR3 contains 11 residues. The CDR3 is CSVELAETQYF. The CDR3 region has the DNA TGCAGCGTTGAGTTGGCAGAGACCCAGTACTTC.

A few counts support this clone. Different DNA sequences within this sample yield the same CDR3. The chain employs TRBV12-3 or TRBV12-4 and TRBJ2-7; 7 bases agree with TRBD2. The trim removed 5 bases at V and 2 bases at J, leaving 3 bases unmatched. The CDR3 runs to 13 residues. The CDR3 here is CASSPGTTYEQYF. The CDR3 nucleotides are TGTGCCAGCAGTCCCGGGACTACCTACGAGCAGTACTTC.

The chain has TRBV28 and TRBJ2-7; TRBD2 agrees at 9 bases. The CDR3 spans 15 residues. Trimming took 7 bases from V and 2 from J; bases not matched to a gene: 9. Germline assignment: CDR1 MDHEN and CDR2 SYDVKM. The CDR3 bases are TGTGCCAGCACGACCCCTAGCGGGGCCACCTACGAGCAGTACTTC. Translated, it gives CASTTPSGATYEQYF. Full variable domain (rest looked up from reference TRBV28 and TRBJ2-7): DVKVTQSSRYLVKRTGEKVFLECVQDMDHENMFWYRQDPGLGLRLIYFSYDVKMKEKGDIPEGYSVSREKKERFSLILESASTNQTSMYLCASTTPSGATYEQYFGPGTRLTVT.